This section outlines one T cell receptor beta chain sequence together with its context. This clone's antigen is unknown. No base-level quality is on record; no much larger clone is a single base apart. The sample comes from a study of T cell responses to AZD1222 COVID-19 vaccine (dated by TCRdb to 2020 to 2022). Study-level background: A total of over 230 trial participants underwent TCR sequencing, of whom nearly 210 received two doses of AZD1222 and some 25 received two doses of the MenACWY control vaccine. Trial participants were enrolled into age subgroups of 18-55, 56-69 and 70-plus years, which contained about 160, 30 and 59 TCR-sequenced participants, respectively.

The paper's findings and limits, for the study overall: Only a handful of AZD1222 recipients were SARS-CoV-2 seropositive at baseline, limiting conclusions about previously exposed vaccinees. Participants were mostly white British, with more females than males. The authors suggested clonal diversity may have been underestimated. Spike-specific TCR breadth and depth rose significantly after two AZD1222 doses compared with day 0 and with MenACWY recipients. The vaccine-associated CD4 TCRs covered the entire spike protein, and the dominant responses fell in regions 160-218 and 743-854. The 56-69-year group was small, and its depth increase did not reach significance, likely because of low power. Reportedly, close to half of the unique spike-specific TCRs recognized epitopes lying outside the regions that are mutated in the B.1.351 and B.1.1.7 variants. Because no samples from the day 14 peak response were available, repertoires could be characterized only after the peak T cell response.

The CDR3 starts with the cysteine, ends with the phenylalanine, and has 12 residues. The CDR3 DNA has 36 bases and is translated from base 1. From a lookup of the germline V gene (reference sequence), CDR1 and CDR2 are GTSNPN and SVGIG. At the junction V is shortened by 3 bases and J by 5 bases, with 11 bases in between. In light of the paper, this sample's time point label describes: about 28 days (+/-7) after the second vaccine dose. AZD1222 recipients given second doses at about 4 weeks or at about 12 weeks were pooled, since spike-specific TCR depth and breadth were not found to differ between the two schedules. Vaccinee samples came from UK trials COV001 and COV002, including a single-blind randomized controlled phase 2/3 trial of AZD1222 (ChAdOx1 nCoV-19) in healthy adults. For TCRbeta chain sequencing, PBMC samples were collected from trial participants at day 0 and at day 28 after the second dose.

The CDR3 regions of human TCRbeta chains were analyzed by immunosequencing. The authors' pipeline ran thus. TCRs in the repertoires were compared against a reference library of SARS-CoV-2-specific TCRs that had been generated with the MIRA antigen-specificity platform. Breadth was defined as the fraction of unique TCRs that were SARS-CoV-2-associated. Depth was defined as the fraction of total T cells that were SARS-CoV-2-associated. Using the MIRA data, each spike-specific TCR was mapped to the spike region that the TCR reacts to and placed in a CD4 or CD8 class. Log10-transformed breadth and depth values were compared by one-way ANOVA with Sidak's multiple comparisons tests. This is the immuneACCESS table as TCRdb keeps it, with only in-frame sequences that have V and J called. A part of the clones is gone; compared with another copy, unresolved V genes explain less than half, and the rest is unexplained. The DNA gave D and trimming, while V, J and clone size come from that table. In this sample the table shows 150,000 to 200,000 clones, around nine tenths of which occur a single time. The ten largest clones represent 1.5% to 2.5% of the sample.

This sequence was found in an adult who received the AZD1222 COVID-19 vaccine. Sequenced here: peripheral blood, sampled 28 days after the second AZD1222 dose. This sequence uses TRBV30 and TRBJ2-7; the D region is possibly TRBD1 or TRBD2, each matching across 5 bases. This receptor has the CDR3 CAWSEGTNEQYF. Read as DNA, the sequence is TGTGCCTGGAGCGAGGGGACGAACGAGCAGTACTTC. Supplemented by the reference TRBV30 and TRBJ2-7 proteins around the CDR3, the complete variable domain is SQTIHQWPATLVQPVGSPLSLECTVEGTSNPNLYWYRQAAGRGLQLLFYSVGIGQISSEVPQNLSASRPQDRQFILSSKKLLLSDSGFYLCAWSEGTNEQYFGPGTRLTVT.